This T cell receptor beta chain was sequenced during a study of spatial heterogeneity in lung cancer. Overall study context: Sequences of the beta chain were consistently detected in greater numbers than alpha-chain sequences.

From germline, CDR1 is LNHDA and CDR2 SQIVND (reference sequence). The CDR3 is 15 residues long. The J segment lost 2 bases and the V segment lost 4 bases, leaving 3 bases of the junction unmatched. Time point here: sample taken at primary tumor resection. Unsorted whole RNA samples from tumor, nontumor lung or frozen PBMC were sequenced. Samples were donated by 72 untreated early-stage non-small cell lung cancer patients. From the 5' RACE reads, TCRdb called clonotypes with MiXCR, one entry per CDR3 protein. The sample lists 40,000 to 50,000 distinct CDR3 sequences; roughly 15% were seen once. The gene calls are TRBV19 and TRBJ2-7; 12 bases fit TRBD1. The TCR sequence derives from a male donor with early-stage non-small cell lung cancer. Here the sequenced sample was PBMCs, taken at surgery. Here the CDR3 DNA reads TGTGCCAGTAGTAGGGGACAGGGGGCTACCTACGAGCAGTACTTC. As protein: CASSRGQGATYEQYF.